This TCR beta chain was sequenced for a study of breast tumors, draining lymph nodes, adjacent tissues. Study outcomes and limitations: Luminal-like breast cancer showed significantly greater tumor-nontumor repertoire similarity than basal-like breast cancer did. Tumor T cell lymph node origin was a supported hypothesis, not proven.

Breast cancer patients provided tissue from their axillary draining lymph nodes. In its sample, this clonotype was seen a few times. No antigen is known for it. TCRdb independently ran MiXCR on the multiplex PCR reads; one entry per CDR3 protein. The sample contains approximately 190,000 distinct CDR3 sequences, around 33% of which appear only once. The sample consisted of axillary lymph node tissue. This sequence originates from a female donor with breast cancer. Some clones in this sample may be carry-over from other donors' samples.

CDR3 DNA sequence: TGTGCCAGCTCACCACAGGGCCATAGCAATCAGCCCCAGCATTTT. Residues: CASSPQGHSNQPQHF. V usage is TRBV18 and J usage is TRBJ1-5; D is ambiguous. The germline CDR1 and CDR2 sequences are KGHSH and LQKENI. The V end lost 1 base, the J end lost 0 bases, and 7 bases lay between the germline ends. This CDR3 spans 15 amino acids.